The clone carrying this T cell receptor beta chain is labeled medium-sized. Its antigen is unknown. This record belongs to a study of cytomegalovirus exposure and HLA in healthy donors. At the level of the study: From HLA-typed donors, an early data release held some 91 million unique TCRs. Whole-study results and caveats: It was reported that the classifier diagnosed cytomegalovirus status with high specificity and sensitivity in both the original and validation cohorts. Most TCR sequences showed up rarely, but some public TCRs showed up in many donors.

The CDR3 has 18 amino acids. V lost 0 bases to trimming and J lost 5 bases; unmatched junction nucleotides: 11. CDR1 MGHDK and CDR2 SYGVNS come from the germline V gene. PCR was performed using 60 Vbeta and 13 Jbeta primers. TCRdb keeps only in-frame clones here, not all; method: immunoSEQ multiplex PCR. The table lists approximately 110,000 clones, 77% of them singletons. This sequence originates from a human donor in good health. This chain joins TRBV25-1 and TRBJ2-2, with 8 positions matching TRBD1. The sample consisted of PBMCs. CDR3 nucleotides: TGTGCCAGCAGTGAATACCGTTTTGGGACAGGAAGGACCGGGGAGCTGTTTTTT. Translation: CASSEYRFGTGRTGELFF.